This T cell receptor (beta chain) was recorded in a study of blood T cells in healthy people across ages. Study-level points and caveats: TCR beta diversity, measured per million T cells, fell in a roughly linear way with age.

Comment on this clonotype: Antigen: not known.

The donors, healthy Caucasians from Russia, were aged roughly 6 to 90. Isolating PBMCs gave at least 6 million of these cells per sample. Using a J-beta primer mix together with a sample-barcoded 5' primer, a second PCR was run for roughly 6 to 11 cycles. Each of the cDNA molecules was tagged by a template-switch adaptor with 12 random nucleotides. TCRdb re-analysed the 5' RACE reads in MiXCR, keeping a single row per CDR3 protein. This sample has some 1.5 million distinct CDR3 sequences, with over 25% found just once. CDR1 SGHDT and CDR2 YYEEEE come from the germline V gene. This CDR3 is 15 amino acids long.

The sequence came from a woman in her twenties or thirties in good health. The V and J genes are TRBV5-6 and TRBJ2-5; D is ambiguous. The J call is in doubt because the DNA end fits TRBJ2-7 better. Sequenced sample: blood. CDR3 amino acids: CASSLGPRKLYEQYF. In DNA form, the CDR3 reads TGTGCCAGCAGCTTAGGTCCACGGAAGTTATACGAGCAGTACTTC.